These 4 T cell receptor beta chains were sequenced from one sample in a study of blood T cells in healthy people across ages. The authors ran a second PCR of about 7 to 11 cycles using a sample-barcoded 5' primer and a J-beta primer mix. One entry per CDR3 protein results from TCRdb running MiXCR on the 5' RACE reads. The sample shows about 930,000 distinct CDR3 sequences, 25% to 35% of them seen only once. Another study also made use of these data, one on T cells of mothers and their children.

Sequenced sample: blood. The receptors were gathered from a woman between 40 and 55 years old in good health.

This clonotype was observed at least ten times. V and J are TRBV5-1 and TRBJ1-2, with 9 nucleotides matching TRBD1. With 4 bases clipped from V and 6 bases from J, the junction kept 7 bases outside the gene matches. This CDR3 has 14 residues. Germline V gene sequence: CDR1 SGHRS, CDR2 YFSETQ. DNA of the CDR3: TGCGCCAGCAGCGTGGACAGGGGTGAGGATGGCTACACCTTC. Its protein is CASSVDRGEDGYTF.

This clonotype was recorded many times. The V call is TRBV6-6, the J call TRBJ2-5; the D gene could be TRBD1 or TRBD2 (5 bases each). The germline V gene encodes CDR1 MNHNY and CDR2 SVGAGI (reference sequence). Trimming took off 4 bases at V and 5 bases at J, with 14 bases between the two ends. The CDR3 loop spans 14 amino acids. The chain's CDR3 is CASSFDGTQETQYF. CDR3 DNA: TGTGCCAGCAGTTTCGACGGGACGCAGGAGACCCAGTACTTC.

This clonotype was recorded at least ten times. The J gene is TRBJ2-5, the V gene TRBV20-1, with 8 nucleotides matching TRBD1. Trimming at V came to 2 bases and at J to 4 bases, leaving 9 bases not matched to a gene. Germline V CDR1 and CDR2: DFQATT, SNEGSKA (reference sequence). This CDR3 is built from 15 residues. The CDR3 sequence is CSARWEQGVTETQYF. The CDR3 DNA is TGCAGTGCTAGATGGGAACAGGGGGTGACAGAGACCCAGTACTTC.

This clonotype was detected many times. The CDR3: CASSFSGVNEKLFF. CDR3 sequence (DNA): TGTGCCAGCAGTTTTTCAGGGGTTAATGAAAAACTGTTTTTT. The gene calls are TRBV27 and TRBJ1-4, with D perhaps matching TRBD1 (6 bases). This CDR3 region has 14 residues. Germline V gives CDR1 MNHEY, CDR2 SMNVEV (reference sequence). The V end lost 3 bases, the J end lost 4 bases, and 9 bases lay between the germline ends. Drawing the rest from reference TRBV27 and TRBJ1-4, the complete variable domain is EAQVTQNPRYLITVTGKKLTVTCSQNMNHEYMSWYRQDPGLGLRQIYYSMNVEVTDKGDVPEGYKVSRKEKRNFPLILESPSPNQTSLYFCASSFSGVNEKLFFGSGTQLSVL.